This TCR beta chain derives from a study of cytomegalovirus exposure and HLA in healthy donors. As for the study in general: Clustering assigned about 80% of the roughly 420 genotyped donors to the Caucasian-associated ancestry cluster.

Study findings and constraints: Published work reported that the classifier diagnosed cytomegalovirus status with high specificity and sensitivity.

Points on this clone: What it recognizes is unknown.

It was with 60 Vbeta and 13 Jbeta primers that the PCR ran. TCRdb keeps only in-frame clones here, not all; method: immunoSEQ multiplex PCR. Of about 55,000 clones in the sample, 77% are singletons; the top ten hold about 2.3%. The J segment lost 10 bases and the V segment lost 3 bases, leaving 5 bases of the junction unmatched. This CDR3 has 13 amino acids. Germline lookup yields CDR1 KGHSH and CDR2 LQKENI. Healthy bone marrow donors made up the cohort. Donors were nominally healthy when sampled, though unrecorded immune exposures were likely. The TCR comes from a female donor in good health and CMV-seronegative. Specimen: PBMCs. The chain couples TRBV18 to TRBJ1-1, with TRBD1 matching 10 bases. The chain's CDR3 is CASSPGTGERAFF. CDR3 sequence (DNA): TGTGCCAGCTCACCCGGGACAGGGGAACGAGCTTTCTTT.